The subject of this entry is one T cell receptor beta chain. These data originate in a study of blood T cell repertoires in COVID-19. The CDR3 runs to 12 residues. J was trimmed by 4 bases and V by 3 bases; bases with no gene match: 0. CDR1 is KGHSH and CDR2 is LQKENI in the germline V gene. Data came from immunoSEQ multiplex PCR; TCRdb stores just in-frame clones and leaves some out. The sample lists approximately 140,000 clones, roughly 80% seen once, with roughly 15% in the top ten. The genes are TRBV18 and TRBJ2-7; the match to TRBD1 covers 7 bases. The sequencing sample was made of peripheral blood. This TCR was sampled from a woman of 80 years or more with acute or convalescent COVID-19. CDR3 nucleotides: TGTGCCAGCTCACCCAGGGGGTACGAGCAGTACTTC. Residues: CASSPRGYEQYF.